This T cell receptor (beta chain) emerged from a study of beta chain features in type 1 diabetes. Study results and caveats: Significant though moderate, a shortening of TCRB CDR3s appeared in all four CD4+ subsets of Type 1 diabetes patients. Since sequencing was performed on cDNA, cells with high TCR expression could be over-represented.

Looked up from germline, CDR1 is SGHAT and CDR2 is FQNNGV. The V and J ends lost 5 bases and 13 bases, in that order; junction bases with no gene match: 11. This CDR3 has 14 amino acids. Worth noting for this clone: Its specificity is not known.

Expressed TCRB transcripts were sequenced, since all the RNA that had been isolated was reverse transcribed. Sequencing used immunoSEQ multiplex PCR; TCRdb keeps in-frame clones, though not all of them. Here the sample spans roughly 250,000 clones, over 9.5% being singletons. Sequencing used naive CD4+ T cells from blood. The rearrangement joins TRBV11-2 to TRBJ2-1; 10 bases map to TRBD2. This TCR was sampled from a woman younger than 35 in good health. For the CDR3, the DNA is TGTGCCAGCAGCACATTATTAGCGGGAGGCGAACAGTTCTTC. Translating gives CASSTLLAGGEQFF.